The 15 T cell receptor beta chains presented below share a single source sample, sequenced in a study of cytomegalovirus exposure and HLA in healthy donors. PCR primers comprised 60 Vbeta and 13 Jbeta primers. Libraries were prepared by immunoSEQ multiplex PCR; TCRdb keeps only in-frame clonotypes and omits some of them. The profile shows hundreds of thousands of clones, more than 75% of them singletons. Sequencing used PBMCs. The receptors were gathered from a girl aged 2-10 years in good health and CMV-seronegative.

This chain connects TRBV19 to TRBJ2-7; the match to TRBD1 covers 9 bases. The V gene end was trimmed by 3 bases and the J gene end by 4 bases; junction bases not matched to a gene: 7. Germline values: CDR1 LNHDA, CDR2 SQIVND (reference sequence). This CDR3 contains 15 residues. The CDR3 nucleotides are TGTGCCAGTAGTATCCCGGGACAGGGCTTATACGAGCAGTACTTC. Translated, it gives CASSIPGQGLYEQYF.

The CDR3 nucleotides are TGCAGCGTTGGACAGGGGGGAGAGACCCAGTACTTC. Translated, it gives CSVGQGGETQYF. The chain has TRBV29-1 and TRBJ2-5; 9 bases are a match to TRBD1. The CDR3 runs to 12 residues. The germline V gene encodes CDR1 SQVTM and CDR2 ANQGSEA. The V segment lost 4 bases and the J segment 4 bases; nucleotides outside the gene matches: 1. Together with reference TRBV29-1 and TRBJ2-5, the CDR3 gives the full variable domain: SAVISQKPSRDICQRGTSLTIQCQVDSQVTMMFWYRQQPGQSLTLIATANQGSEATYESGFVIDKFPISRPNLTFSTLTVSNMSPEDSSIYLCSVGQGGETQYFGPGTRLLVL.

V and J are TRBV6-1 and TRBJ2-1; TRBD2 agrees at 11 bases. Germline CDR1 MNHNS, CDR2 SASEGT. V shed 8 bases, J shed 8 bases, and the junction held 8 bases outside the gene matches. CDR3 length equals 14 residues. The CDR3 region is CASGASGRRDEQFF. In DNA, the CDR3 is TGTGCCAGCGGGGCTAGCGGGAGGAGGGATGAGCAGTTCTTC.

The J gene is TRBJ1-5, the V gene TRBV5-1; the match to TRBD1 covers 8 bases. Germline-derived CDR1 and CDR2 are SGHRS and YFSETQ. This CDR3 is built from 16 residues. V lost 0 bases and J lost 0; bases outside the gene matches: 2. CDR3 amino acids: CASSLGTGGSNQPQHF. For the CDR3, the DNA is TGCGCCAGCAGCTTGGGTACAGGGGGTAGCAATCAGCCCCAGCATTTT.

The chain combines TRBV6-6 with TRBJ2-5; 8 nucleotides line up with TRBD2. The J call may be incorrect, as the DNA end agrees better with TRBJ2-7. The CDR3 contains 14 residues. Per the germline V gene, CDR1 is MNHNY and CDR2 is SVGAGI (reference sequence). This chain's CDR3 is CASSASGGPYEQYF. Here the CDR3 DNA reads TGTGCCAGCAGTGCGAGCGGGGGCCCCTACGAGCAGTACTTC.

This rearrangement joins TRBV25-1 to TRBJ1-4, with a weak D call TRBD1 (5 bases). Per the germline V gene, CDR1 is MGHDK and CDR2 is SYGVNS. The CDR3 runs 15 residues. V was trimmed by 2 bases and J by 8 bases, leaving 15 bases between them. The DNA of the CDR3 is TGTGCCAGCAGTGAAAACGCAGGGTTAACGGAAAAACTGTTTTTT. It translates to CASSENAGLTEKLFF.

V gene TRBV15 combines with J gene TRBJ1-4; D is unresolved. From germline, CDR1 is LNHNV and CDR2 YYDKDF (reference sequence). This CDR3 region has 16 residues. Trimming removed 1 base at V and 0 bases at J, with 9 bases between. CDR3 amino acids: CATSRGFSATNEKLFF. CDR3 nucleotide sequence: TGTGCCACCAGCAGAGGTTTCAGTGCAACTAATGAAAAACTGTTTTTT.

The chain is built from TRBV7-9 and TRBJ1-2; 11 nucleotides match TRBD1. Trimming removed 0 bases from V and 4 bases from J; junction bases left unmatched: 4. This CDR3 is built from 16 residues. Germline CDR1 and CDR2: SEHNR and FQNEAQ (reference sequence). DNA for the CDR3: TGTGCCAGCAGCTTAGCCGGACAGGGGGCGGGCTATGGCTACACCTTC. Encoded protein: CASSLAGQGAGYGYTF. The whole variable domain, remainder taken from reference TRBV7-9 and TRBJ1-2, is DTGVSQNPRHKITKRGQNVTFRCDPISEHNRLYWYRQTLGQGPEFLTYFQNEAQLEKSRLLSDRFSAERPKGSFSTLEIQRTEQGDSAMYLCASSLAGQGAGYGYTFGSGTRLTVV.

The V call is TRBV6-5, the J call TRBJ2-7; D may be TRBD2 (6 bases). Germline V gene sequence: CDR1 MNHEY, CDR2 SVGAGI. V shed 8 bases and J shed 3 bases, with 14 bases lying between them. This CDR3 has 13 amino acids. The CDR3 region has the DNA TGTGCCAGCGGAGCGGGCCAACGCTACGAGCAGTACTTC. Amino acid sequence: CASGAGQRYEQYF.

The chain links TRBV9 to TRBJ2-5; 7 bases match TRBD1. V lost 1 base to trimming and J lost 1 base; unmatched junction nucleotides: 1. There are 14 residues in the CDR3. From germline, CDR1 is SGDLS and CDR2 YYNGEE. CDR3 DNA sequence: TGTGCCAGCAGCGTATCAGGGGGCCAAGAGACCCAGTACTTC. Encoded protein: CASSVSGGQETQYF.

This sequence joins TRBV7-6 and TRBJ2-1, with 7 nucleotides matching TRBD2. CDR1 SGHVS and CDR2 FNYEAQ come from the germline V gene. The CDR3 is 16 residues long. J gave up 7 bases and V 0 bases, and 9 bases lay outside the gene matches. The CDR3 DNA reads TGTGCCAGCAGCTTAGCATGGGGCGGGAGTTGGAATGAGCAGTTCTTC. Translation: CASSLAWGGSWNEQFF. The entire variable domain, with the rest obtained from reference TRBV7-6 and TRBJ2-1, is as follows: GAGVSQSPRYKVTKRGQDVALRCDPISGHVSLYWYRQALGQGPEFLTYFNYEAQQDKSGLPNDRFSAERPEGSISTLTIQRTEQRDSAMYRCASSLAWGGSWNEQFFGPGTRLTVL.

The V gene is TRBV7-9, the J gene TRBJ2-7; the match to TRBD2 covers 9 bases. V trimming: 1 base; J trimming: 3 bases; junction bases outside the gene matches: 13. The CDR3 has 18 residues. Germline assignment: CDR1 SEHNR and CDR2 FQNEAQ (reference sequence). CDR3 coding DNA: TGTGCCAGCAGCTTAGTTTCGTTGGGCGGGAGGGCCGACTACGAGCAGTACTTC. Translation: CASSLVSLGGRADYEQYF.

V usage is TRBV28 and J usage is TRBJ2-3; TRBD2 matches at 9 bases. The germline gives CDR1 MDHEN, CDR2 SYDVKM. The CDR3 contains 16 residues. Trimming took 4 bases from V and 5 from J; bases not matched to a gene: 10. This CDR3 is CASSWGLAKVRDTQYF. CDR3 nucleotide sequence: TGTGCCAGCAGTTGGGGACTAGCTAAGGTGAGAGATACGCAGTATTTT.

The J gene is TRBJ1-1, the V gene TRBV6-6; D may be TRBD1 (5 bases). The germline gives CDR1 MNHNY, CDR2 SVGAGI (reference sequence). Trimming removed 0 bases at V and 1 base at J, with 6 bases between. This CDR3 is built from 14 residues. In DNA form, the CDR3 reads TGTGCCAGCAGTTACTCTAGGGGGAACACTGAAGCTTTCTTT. This sequence encodes CASSYSRGNTEAFF.

This clone was seen only once. The chain couples TRBV30 to TRBJ1-3, with TRBD1 matching over 7 bases. CDR1 and CDR2 from the germline V gene are GTSNPN and SVGIG (reference sequence). Unmatched junction bases numbered 1, after V lost 1 base and J lost 4 bases. CDR3 size: 13 residues. CDR3: CAWSGGQGNTIYF. The CDR3 DNA reads TGTGCCTGGAGTGGGGGACAGGGAAACACCATATATTTT. The full variable domain, in which reference TRBV30 and TRBJ1-3 provide the parts outside the CDR3, is SQTIHQWPATLVQPVGSPLSLECTVEGTSNPNLYWYRQAAGRGLQLLFYSVGIGQISSEVPQNLSASRPQDRQFILSSKKLLLSDSGFYLCAWSGGQGNTIYFGEGSWLTVV.